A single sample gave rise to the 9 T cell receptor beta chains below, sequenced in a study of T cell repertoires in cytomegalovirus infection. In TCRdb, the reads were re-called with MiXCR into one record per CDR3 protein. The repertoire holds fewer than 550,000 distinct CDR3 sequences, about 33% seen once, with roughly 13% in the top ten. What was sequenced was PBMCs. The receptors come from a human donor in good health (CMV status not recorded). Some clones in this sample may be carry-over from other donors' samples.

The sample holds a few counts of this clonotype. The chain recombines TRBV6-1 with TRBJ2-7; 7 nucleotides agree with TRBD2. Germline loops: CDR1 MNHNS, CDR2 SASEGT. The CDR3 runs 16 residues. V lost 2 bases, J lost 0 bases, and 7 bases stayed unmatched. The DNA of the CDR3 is TGTGCCAGCAGTGAAACGAGGGCTAGCGGCTCCTACGAGCAGTACTTC. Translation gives CASSETRASGSYEQYF.

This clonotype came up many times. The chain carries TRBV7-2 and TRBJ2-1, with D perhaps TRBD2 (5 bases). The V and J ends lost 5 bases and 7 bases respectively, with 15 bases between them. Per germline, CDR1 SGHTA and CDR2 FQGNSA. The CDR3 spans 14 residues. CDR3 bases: TGTGCCAGCAGCCGCCTGGGGAGCCTAAATGAGCAGTTCTTC. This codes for CASSRLGSLNEQFF.

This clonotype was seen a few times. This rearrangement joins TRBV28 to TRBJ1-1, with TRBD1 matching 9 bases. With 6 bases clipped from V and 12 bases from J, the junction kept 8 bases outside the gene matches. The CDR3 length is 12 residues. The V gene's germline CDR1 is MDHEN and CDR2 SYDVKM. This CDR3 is CASSLGTGSTFF. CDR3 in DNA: TGTGCCAGCAGCTTGGGGACAGGGTCAACTTTCTTT. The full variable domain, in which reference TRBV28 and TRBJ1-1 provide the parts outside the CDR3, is DVKVTQSSRYLVKRTGEKVFLECVQDMDHENMFWYRQDPGLGLRLIYFSYDVKMKEKGDIPEGYSVSREKKERFSLILESASTNQTSMYLCASSLGTGSTFFGQGTRLTVV.

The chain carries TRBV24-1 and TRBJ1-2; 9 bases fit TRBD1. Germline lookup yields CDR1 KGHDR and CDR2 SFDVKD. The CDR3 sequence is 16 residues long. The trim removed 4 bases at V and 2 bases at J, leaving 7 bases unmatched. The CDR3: CATSEGSGTGNYGYTF. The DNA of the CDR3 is TGTGCCACCAGTGAGGGCTCCGGGACAGGGAACTATGGCTACACCTTC.

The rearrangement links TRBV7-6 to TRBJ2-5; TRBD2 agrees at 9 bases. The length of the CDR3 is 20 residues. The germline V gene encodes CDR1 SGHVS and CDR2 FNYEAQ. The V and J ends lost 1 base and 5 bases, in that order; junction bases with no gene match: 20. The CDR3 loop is CASSLGGEGAGGGADETQYF. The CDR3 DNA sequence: TGTGCCAGCAGCTTAGGCGGCGAGGGAGCGGGCGGGGGGGCGGATGAGACCCAGTACTTC.

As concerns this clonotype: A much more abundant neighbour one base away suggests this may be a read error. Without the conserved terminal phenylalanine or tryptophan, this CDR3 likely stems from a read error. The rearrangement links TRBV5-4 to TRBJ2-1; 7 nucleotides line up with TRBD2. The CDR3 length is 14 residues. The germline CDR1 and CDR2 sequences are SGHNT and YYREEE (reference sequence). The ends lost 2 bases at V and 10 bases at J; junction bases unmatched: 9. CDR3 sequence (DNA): TGTGCCAGCAGCTTAGCGGGGCCACCCGGGGAGCAGTTCTTA. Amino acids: CASSLAGPPGEQFL.

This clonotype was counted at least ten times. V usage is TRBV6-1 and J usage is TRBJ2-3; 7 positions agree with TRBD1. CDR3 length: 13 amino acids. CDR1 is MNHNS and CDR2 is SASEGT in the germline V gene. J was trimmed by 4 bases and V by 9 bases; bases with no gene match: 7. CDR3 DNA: TGTGCCAGTAACCGACAGGGCCCAGATACGCAGTATTTT. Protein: CASNRQGPDTQYF.

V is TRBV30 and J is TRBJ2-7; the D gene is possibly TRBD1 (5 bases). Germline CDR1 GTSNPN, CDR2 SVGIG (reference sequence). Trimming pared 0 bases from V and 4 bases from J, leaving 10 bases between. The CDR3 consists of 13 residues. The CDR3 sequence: CAWSVLGQYEQYF. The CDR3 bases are TGTGCCTGGAGTGTACTGGGGCAGTACGAGCAGTACTTC.

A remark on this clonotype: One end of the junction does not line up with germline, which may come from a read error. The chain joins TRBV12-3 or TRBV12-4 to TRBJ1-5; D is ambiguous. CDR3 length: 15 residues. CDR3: CARKRDGNSNQPPHF. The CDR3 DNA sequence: TGTGCCAGAAAAAGAGACGGGAATAGCAATCAGCCCCCGCATTTT.